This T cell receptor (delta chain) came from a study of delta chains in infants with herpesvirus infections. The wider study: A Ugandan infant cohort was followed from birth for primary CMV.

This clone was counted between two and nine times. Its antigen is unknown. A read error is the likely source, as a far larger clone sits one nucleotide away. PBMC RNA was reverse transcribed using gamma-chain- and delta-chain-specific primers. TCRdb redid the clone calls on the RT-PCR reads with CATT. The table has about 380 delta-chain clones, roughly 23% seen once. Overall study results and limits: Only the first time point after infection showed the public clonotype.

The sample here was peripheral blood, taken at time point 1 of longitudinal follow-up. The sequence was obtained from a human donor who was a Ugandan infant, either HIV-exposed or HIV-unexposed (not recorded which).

The CDR3, as DNA: TGTGCCTGTGACACCAGGGAAGCTGGGGGATACGCGTCAACCGATAAACTCATCTTT. It is translated as CACDTREAGGYASTDKLIF. V usage is TRDV2 and J usage is TRDJ1, with TRDD3 matching over 12 bases. This CDR3 contains 19 residues. The ends lost 0 bases at V and 2 bases at J; junction bases unmatched: 12. Looked up from germline, CDR1 is GEAIGNYY and CDR2 is EKD.